These T cell receptor beta chains were read from a single sample in a study of cytomegalovirus exposure and HLA in healthy donors. The repertoire was sequenced with immunoSEQ multiplex PCR; TCRdb's copy has only in-frame clones and lacks some. Here the sample spans 85,000 to 120,000 clones, around 75% being singletons. Sequenced material: PBMCs. The receptors were gathered from a female donor in good health and CMV-seronegative. The CDR3 runs from the conserved cysteine through the conserved F or W. Fields, in order: J gene, clone size, D gene, V gene, CDR3 protein, CDR3 DNA. D genes are given only for firm matches. Only part of the rows carry a size: once, few, many, or a class if the clone is expanded.

TRBJ2-2 few TRBD2 TRBV13 CASSPGLAGRTGELFF TGTGCCAGCAGCCCTGGACTAGCGGGAAGAACCGGGGAGCTGTTTTTT
TRBJ1-4 - - TRBV30 CACNRVPEKLFF TGTGCCTGTAACCGGGTCCCGGAAAAACTGTTTTTT
TRBJ2-7 - TRBD1 TRBV28 CASSLISTGQVSYEQYF TGTGCCAGCAGTTTGATATCAACGGGACAGGTCTCCTACGAGCAGTACTTC
TRBJ2-6 - - TRBV5-1 CASSPYYLRSGANVLTF TGCGCCAGCAGCCCCTACTACCTTAGGTCTGGGGCCAACGTCCTGACTTTC
TRBJ2-1 few - TRBV7-8 CASSPRSSYNEQFF TGTGCCAGCAGCCCCAGGTCCTCCTACAATGAGCAGTTCTTC
TRBJ1-1 - - TRBV30 CAWSVPTGGPPWAFF TGTGCCTGGAGTGTACCTACGGGGGGCCCCCCTTGGGCTTTCTTT
TRBJ2-6 few - TRBV5-1 CASMTDSGANVLTF TGCGCCAGCATGACAGACTCTGGGGCCAACGTCCTGACTTTC
TRBJ2-4 - TRBD1 TRBV2 CASRMGQGKNIQYF TGTGCCAGCAGGATGGGACAGGGAAAAAACATTCAGTACTTC
TRBJ1-2 few TRBD1 TRBV29-1 CSVGPTGDGYTF TGCAGCGTGGGTCCGACAGGGGATGGCTACACCTTC
TRBJ2-1 - TRBD1 TRBV28 CASRTGSYNEQFF TGTGCCAGTCGGACAGGGTCCTACAATGAGCAGTTCTTC
TRBJ2-7 - - TRBV19 CASSIGAFSSYEQYF TGTGCCAGTAGTATAGGCGCCTTTAGCTCCTACGAGCAGTACTTC
TRBJ1-1 - - TRBV7-9 CASRPPHPERNEAFF TGTGCCAGCAGGCCACCCCACCCCGAGCGTAATGAAGCTTTCTTT
TRBJ2-7 - TRBD2 TRBV5-6 CASSPSGRVNEQYF TGTGCCAGCAGCCCAAGCGGGAGAGTTAACGAGCAGTACTTC
TRBJ2-2 few TRBD2 TRBV2 CASMAGGGRELFF TGTGCCAGCATGGCGGGAGGGGGCCGGGAGCTGTTTTTT
TRBJ1-1 few - TRBV4-3 CASSQDLGGPEAFF TGCGCCAGCAGCCAAGATTTAGGAGGGCCTGAAGCTTTCTTT
TRBJ2-3 - TRBD1 TRBV15 CATAEGTGSTDTQYF TGTGCCACCGCGGAGGGGACAGGGAGCACAGATACGCAGTATTTT
TRBJ2-3 - - TRBV28 CASSPPRGVTDTQYF TGTGCCAGCAGCCCCCCCCGGGGAGTCACAGATACGCAGTATTTT
TRBJ1-1 once - TRBV5-1 CASSQGVGTEAFF TGCGCCAGTTCCCAAGGGGTAGGCACTGAAGCTTTCTTT
TRBJ2-1 - - TRBV1 CTSSQDWLAGGPSYNEQFF TGCACCAGCAGCCAAGATTGGCTAGCGGGAGGTCCTTCCTACAATGAGCAGTTCTTC